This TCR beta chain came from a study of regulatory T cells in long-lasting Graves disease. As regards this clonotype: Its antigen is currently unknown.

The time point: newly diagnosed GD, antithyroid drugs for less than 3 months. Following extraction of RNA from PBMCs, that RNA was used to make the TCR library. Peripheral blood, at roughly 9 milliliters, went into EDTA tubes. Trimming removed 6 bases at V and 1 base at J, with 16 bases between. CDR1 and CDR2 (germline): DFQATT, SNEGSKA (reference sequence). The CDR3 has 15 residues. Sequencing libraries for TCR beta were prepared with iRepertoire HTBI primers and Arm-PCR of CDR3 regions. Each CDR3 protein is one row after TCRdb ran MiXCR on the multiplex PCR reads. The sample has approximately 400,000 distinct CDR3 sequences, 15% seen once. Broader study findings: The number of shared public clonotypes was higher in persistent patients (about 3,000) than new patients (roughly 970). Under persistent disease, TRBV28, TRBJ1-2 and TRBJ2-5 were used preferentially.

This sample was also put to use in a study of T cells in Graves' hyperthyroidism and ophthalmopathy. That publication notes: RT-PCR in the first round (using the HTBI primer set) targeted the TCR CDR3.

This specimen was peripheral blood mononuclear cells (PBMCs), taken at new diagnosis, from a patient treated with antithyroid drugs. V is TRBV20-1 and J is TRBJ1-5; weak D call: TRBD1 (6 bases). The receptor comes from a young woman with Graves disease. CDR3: CSARRGGASNQPQHF. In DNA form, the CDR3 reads TGCAGTGCCCGAAGGGGGGGGGCGAGCAATCAGCCCCAGCATTTT.